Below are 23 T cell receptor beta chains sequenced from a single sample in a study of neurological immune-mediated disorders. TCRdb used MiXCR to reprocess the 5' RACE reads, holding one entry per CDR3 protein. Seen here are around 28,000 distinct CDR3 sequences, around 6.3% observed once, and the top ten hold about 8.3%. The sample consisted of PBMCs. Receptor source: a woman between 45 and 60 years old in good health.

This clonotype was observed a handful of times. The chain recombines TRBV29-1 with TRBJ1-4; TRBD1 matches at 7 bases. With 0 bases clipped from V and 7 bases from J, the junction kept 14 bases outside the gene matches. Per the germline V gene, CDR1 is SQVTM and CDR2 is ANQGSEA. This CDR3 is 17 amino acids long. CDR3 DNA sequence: TGCAGCGTTGAAGATCTAGGGGACAGCCGATTGGTTGAAAAACTGTTTTTT. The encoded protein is CSVEDLGDSRLVEKLFF.

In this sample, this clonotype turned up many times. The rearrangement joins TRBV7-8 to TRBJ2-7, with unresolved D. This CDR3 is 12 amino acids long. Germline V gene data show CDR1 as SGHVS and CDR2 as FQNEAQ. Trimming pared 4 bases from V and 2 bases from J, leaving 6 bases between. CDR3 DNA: TGTGCCAGCAGCTCGAATCCCTACGAGCAGTACTTC. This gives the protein CASSSNPYEQYF.

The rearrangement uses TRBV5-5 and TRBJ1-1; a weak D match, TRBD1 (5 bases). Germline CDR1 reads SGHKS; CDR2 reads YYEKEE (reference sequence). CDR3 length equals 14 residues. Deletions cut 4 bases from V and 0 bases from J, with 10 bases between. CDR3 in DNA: TGTGCCAGCAGCGAGGGGTACGTGAACACTGAAGCTTTCTTT. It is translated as CASSEGYVNTEAFF.

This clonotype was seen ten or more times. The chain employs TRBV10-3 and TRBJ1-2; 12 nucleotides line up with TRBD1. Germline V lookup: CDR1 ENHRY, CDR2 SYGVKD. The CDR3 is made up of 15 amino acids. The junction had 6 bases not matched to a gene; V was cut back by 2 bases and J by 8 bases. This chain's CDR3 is CAISEPGTGGRGYTF. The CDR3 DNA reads TGTGCCATCAGTGAGCCTGGGACAGGGGGCAGGGGCTACACCTTC.

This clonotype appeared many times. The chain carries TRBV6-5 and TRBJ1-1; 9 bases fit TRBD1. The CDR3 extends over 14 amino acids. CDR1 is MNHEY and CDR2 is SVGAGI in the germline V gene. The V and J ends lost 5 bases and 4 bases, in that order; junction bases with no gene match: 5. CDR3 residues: CASSGQGWGTEAFF. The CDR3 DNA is TGTGCCAGCAGTGGACAGGGGTGGGGCACTGAAGCTTTCTTT.

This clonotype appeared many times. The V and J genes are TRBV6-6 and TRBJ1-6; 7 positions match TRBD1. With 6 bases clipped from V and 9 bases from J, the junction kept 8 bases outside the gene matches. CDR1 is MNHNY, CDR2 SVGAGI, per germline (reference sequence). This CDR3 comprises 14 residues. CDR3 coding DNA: TGTGCCAGCAGACCGGGACAGATGAGTTCACCCCTCCACTTT. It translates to CASRPGQMSSPLHF.

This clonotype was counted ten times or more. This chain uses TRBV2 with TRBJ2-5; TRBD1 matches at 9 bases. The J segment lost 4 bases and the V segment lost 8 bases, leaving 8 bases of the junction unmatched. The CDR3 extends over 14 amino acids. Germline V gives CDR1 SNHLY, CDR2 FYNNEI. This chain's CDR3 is CASAPGQGGETQYF. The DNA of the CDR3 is TGTGCCAGCGCGCCGGGACAGGGAGGAGAGACCCAGTACTTC.

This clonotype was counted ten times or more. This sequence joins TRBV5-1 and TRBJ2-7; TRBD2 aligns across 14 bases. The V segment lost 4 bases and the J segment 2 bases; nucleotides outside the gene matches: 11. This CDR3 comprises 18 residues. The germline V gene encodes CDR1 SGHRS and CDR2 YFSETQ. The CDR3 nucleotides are TGCGCCAGCAGCCCAAGACTAGCGGGGGGGCCTTCGGCCTACGAGCAGTACTTC. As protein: CASSPRLAGGPSAYEQYF. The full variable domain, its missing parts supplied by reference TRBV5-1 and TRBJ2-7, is KAGVTQTPRYLIKTRGQQVTLSCSPISGHRSVSWYQQTPGQGLQFLFEYFSETQRNKGNFPGRFSGRQFSNSRSEMNVSTLELGDSALYLCASSPRLAGGPSAYEQYFGPGTRLTVT.

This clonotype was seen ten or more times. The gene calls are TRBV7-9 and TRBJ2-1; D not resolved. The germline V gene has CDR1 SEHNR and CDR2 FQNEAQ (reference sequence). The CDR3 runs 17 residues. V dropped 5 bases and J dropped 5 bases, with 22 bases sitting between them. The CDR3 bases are TGTGCCAGCAGCCTCCGCCAGACGTCAGACATTAACAATGAGCAGTTCTTC. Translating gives CASSLRQTSDINNEQFF.

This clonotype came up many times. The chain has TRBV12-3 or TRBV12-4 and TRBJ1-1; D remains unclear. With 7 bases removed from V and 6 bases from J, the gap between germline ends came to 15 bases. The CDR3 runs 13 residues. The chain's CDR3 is CASTPHKAAEAFF. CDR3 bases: TGTGCCAGCACTCCCCACAAGGCCGCTGAAGCTTTCTTT.

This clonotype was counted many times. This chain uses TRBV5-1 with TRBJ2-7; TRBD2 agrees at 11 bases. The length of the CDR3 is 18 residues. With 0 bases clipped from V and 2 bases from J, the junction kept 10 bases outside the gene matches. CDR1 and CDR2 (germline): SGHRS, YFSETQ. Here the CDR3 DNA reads TGCGCCAGCAGCTTGGGGGGGCTAGCGGGAGGAATCACCTACGAGCAGTACTTC. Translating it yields CASSLGGLAGGITYEQYF.

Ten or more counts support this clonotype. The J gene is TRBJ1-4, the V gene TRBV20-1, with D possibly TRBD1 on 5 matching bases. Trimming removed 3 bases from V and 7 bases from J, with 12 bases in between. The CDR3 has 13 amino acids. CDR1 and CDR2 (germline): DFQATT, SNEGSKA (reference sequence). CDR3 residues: CSASAGGGEKLFF. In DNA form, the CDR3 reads TGCAGTGCTAGTGCCGGTGGGGGTGAAAAACTGTTTTTT.

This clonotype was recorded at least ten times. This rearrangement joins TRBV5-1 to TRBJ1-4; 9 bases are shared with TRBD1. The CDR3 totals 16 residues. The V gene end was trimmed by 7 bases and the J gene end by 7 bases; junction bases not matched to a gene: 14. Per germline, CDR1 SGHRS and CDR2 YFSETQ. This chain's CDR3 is CASGQGGDRAGEKLFF. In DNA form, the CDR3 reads TGCGCCAGCGGCCAAGGTGGGGACAGGGCAGGTGAAAAACTGTTTTTT.

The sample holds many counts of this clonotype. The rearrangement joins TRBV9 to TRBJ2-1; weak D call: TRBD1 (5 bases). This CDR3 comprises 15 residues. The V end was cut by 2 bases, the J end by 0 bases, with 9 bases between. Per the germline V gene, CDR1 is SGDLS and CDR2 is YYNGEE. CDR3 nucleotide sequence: TGTGCCAGCAGCGTTCAGGGCAACTCCTACAATGAGCAGTTCTTC. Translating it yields CASSVQGNSYNEQFF.

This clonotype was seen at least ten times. In DNA, the CDR3 is TGCAGTGCTCATCCCCTAGGGGCTAATTCACCCCTCCACTTT. Protein sequence: CSAHPLGANSPLHF. The chain links TRBV20-1 to TRBJ1-6; TRBD1 is a possible D gene (5 bases). V was cut by 5 bases and J by 6 bases, with 14 bases left in between. The CDR3 loop spans 14 amino acids. CDR1 and CDR2 from the germline V gene are DFQATT and SNEGSKA (reference sequence).

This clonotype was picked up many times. CDR3 protein: CASSLGERTGGKYGYTF. The CDR3 nucleotides read TGTGCCAGCAGCTTGGGTGAAAGGACAGGGGGCAAGTATGGCTACACCTTC. The V and J genes are TRBV5-6 and TRBJ1-2; the match to TRBD1 covers 11 bases. From germline, CDR1 is SGHDT and CDR2 YYEEEE. V lost 0 bases, J lost 5 bases, and 9 bases stayed unmatched. The CDR3 is 17 residues long. The variable domain in full, completed from reference TRBV5-6 and TRBJ1-2, reads DAGVTQSPTHLIKTRGQQVTLRCSPKSGHDTVSWYQQALGQGPQFIFQYYEEEERQRGNFPDRFSGHQFPNYSSELNVNALLLGDSALYLCASSLGERTGGKYGYTFGSGTRLTVV.

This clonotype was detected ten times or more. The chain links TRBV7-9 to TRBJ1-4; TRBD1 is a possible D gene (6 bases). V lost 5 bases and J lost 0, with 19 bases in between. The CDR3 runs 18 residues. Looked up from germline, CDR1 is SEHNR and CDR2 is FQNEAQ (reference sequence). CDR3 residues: CASSIRGGKSATNEKLFF. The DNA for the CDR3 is TGTGCCAGCAGCATCCGTGGGGGCAAGTCTGCAACTAATGAAAAACTGTTTTTT.

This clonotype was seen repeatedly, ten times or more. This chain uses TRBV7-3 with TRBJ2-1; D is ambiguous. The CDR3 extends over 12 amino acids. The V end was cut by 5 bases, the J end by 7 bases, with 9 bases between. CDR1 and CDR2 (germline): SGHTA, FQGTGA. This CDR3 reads CASSVLRNEQFF. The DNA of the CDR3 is TGTGCCAGCAGCGTACTGCGGAATGAGCAGTTCTTC.

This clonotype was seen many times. DNA for the CDR3: TGTGCCAGCAGCCACCAGACAGATACGCAGTATTTT. This codes for CASSHQTDTQYF. The genes are TRBV7-8 and TRBJ2-3; D ambiguous. CDR3 length: 12 residues. The germline gives CDR1 SGHVS, CDR2 FQNEAQ. V lost 5 bases and J lost 3, with 6 bases in between.

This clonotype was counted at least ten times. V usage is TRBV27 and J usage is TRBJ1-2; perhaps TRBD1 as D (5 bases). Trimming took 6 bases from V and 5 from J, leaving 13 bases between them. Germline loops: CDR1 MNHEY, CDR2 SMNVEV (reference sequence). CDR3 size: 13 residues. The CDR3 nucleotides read TGTGCCAGCAGCCAGGCGGAGGGGTATGGCTACACCTTC. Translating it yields CASSQAEGYGYTF.

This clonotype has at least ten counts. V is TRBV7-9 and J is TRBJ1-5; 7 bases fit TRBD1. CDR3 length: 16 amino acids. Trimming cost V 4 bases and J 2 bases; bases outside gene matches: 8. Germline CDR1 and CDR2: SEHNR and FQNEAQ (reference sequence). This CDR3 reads CASSSGGAEGNQPQHF. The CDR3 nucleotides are TGTGCCAGCAGCTCAGGGGGGGCCGAAGGCAATCAGCCCCAGCATTTT.

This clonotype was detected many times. The CDR3 here is CSAKTRDRENYGYTF. CDR3 bases: TGCAGTGCTAAGACCCGGGACAGGGAGAACTATGGCTACACCTTC. The chain joins TRBV20-1 to TRBJ1-2; 9 positions agree with TRBD1. CDR3 length: 15 residues. V shed 4 bases and J 2 bases; nucleotides not matched to a gene: 8. CDR1 and CDR2 from the germline V gene are DFQATT and SNEGSKA (reference sequence).

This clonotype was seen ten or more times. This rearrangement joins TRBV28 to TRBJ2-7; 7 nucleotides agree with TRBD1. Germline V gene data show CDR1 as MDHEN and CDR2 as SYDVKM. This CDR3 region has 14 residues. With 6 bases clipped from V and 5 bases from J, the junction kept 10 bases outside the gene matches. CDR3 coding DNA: TGTGCCAGCAGCCCCACATCTACAGGGGACGAGCAGTACTTC. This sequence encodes CASSPTSTGDEQYF.